The clone carrying this TCR beta chain was found many times. Antigen specificity is unknown. Compared with germline, one end of the junction differs, possibly owing to a read error. Indicated time point: healthy volunteer bleed at 2 weeks. From whole blood left unfractionated, total RNA was extracted. TCRdb used MiXCR to reprocess the RACE reads, holding one entry per CDR3 protein. The sample records around 45,000 distinct CDR3 sequences, nearly 4.5% being singletons. CDR1 is MGHRA, CDR2 YSYEKL, per germline. This CDR3 contains 13 residues. The data originate from a study of human T cells and chemical hapten exposure. As for the study in general: From small differences in pooled library volume came most of the variation in per-sample TCR yields. Whole-study findings and limits: DPC sensitization did not alter TCRs above 1 in 1000 frequency.

This TCR was recovered from a human donor in good health. Some clones in this sample may be carry-over from other donors' samples. The sample was whole blood. The chain recombines TRBV4-1 with TRBJ2-7, with D perhaps TRBD2 (5 bases). The CDR3 coding sequence is TGCGCCAGCAGCCAAGATACGGGGTATAGCATAAACTTC. As protein: CASSQDTGYSINF.